Following are 8 T cell receptor beta chains from one sample sequenced in a study of T-cell reconstitution after alpha-beta-depleted transplantation in children. Unique molecular identifiers were incorporated when the TCRbeta library was constructed. Using its own MiXCR run on the PCR reads, TCRdb lists one record per CDR3 protein. The sample shows about 500,000 distinct CDR3 sequences, about 30% of them seen only once. Sequencing used PBMCs from the stem cell graft donor, obtained from the stem cell graft. The receptors derive from a human donor who donated a stem cell graft to a child with aplastic anemia.

The CDR3 nucleotides read TGTGCCAGCAGTTTCCGGGACAACAAAAACATTCAGTACTTC. The encoded protein is CASSFRDNKNIQYF. V and J are TRBV12-3 or TRBV12-4 and TRBJ2-4; a possible D gene is TRBD1 (6 bases). This CDR3 region has 14 residues. The V end lost 3 bases, the J end lost 3 bases, and 9 bases lay between the germline ends.

The chain carries TRBV27 and TRBJ1-2; possibly TRBD1 for D (6 bases). The CDR3 is 14 amino acids. The V end was cut by 5 bases, the J end by 7 bases, with 17 bases between. Per germline, CDR1 MNHEY and CDR2 SMNVEV (reference sequence). CDR3 amino acids: CASSARGGLSGYTF. CDR3 nucleotide sequence: TGTGCCAGCAGTGCTAGAGGGGGGCTCAGTGGCTACACCTTC.

The CDR3, as DNA: TGCAGCGTTGGGACAGGGAGTAGCTCCTACAATGAGCAGTTCTTC. As protein: CSVGTGSSSYNEQFF. J is TRBJ2-1 and V is TRBV29-1; TRBD1 aligns across 8 bases. This CDR3 region has 15 residues. CDR1 is SQVTM, CDR2 ANQGSEA, per germline. Trimming at V came to 4 bases and at J to 0 bases, leaving 5 bases not matched to a gene.

This rearrangement joins TRBV5-8 to TRBJ2-2; TRBD2 aligns across 7 bases. CDR1 is SGHTS and CDR2 is YDEGEE in the germline V gene. The junction had 3 bases not matched to a gene; V was cut back by 6 bases and J by 7 bases. This CDR3 has 12 amino acids. The CDR3 here is CASNPGGGELFF. In DNA, the CDR3 is TGTGCCAGCAACCCGGGGGGCGGGGAGCTGTTTTTT.

This clonotype was detected only a few times. The rearrangement links TRBV9 to TRBJ2-5; 7 bases fit TRBD1. The CDR3 length is 17 residues. CDR1 is SGDLS, CDR2 YYNGEE, per germline. The V and J ends lost 2 bases and 5 bases, in that order; junction bases with no gene match: 15. CDR3 nucleotides: TGTGCCAGCAGCGTCCGCCCCGGACAGGAAGGTGGGGAGACCCAGTACTTC. Translating it yields CASSVRPGQEGGETQYF.

CDR3 residues: CASSFGIAGGKGTQYF. Here the CDR3 DNA reads TGTGCCAGCAGCTTTGGAATAGCGGGAGGCAAGGGGACCCAGTACTTC. The genes are TRBV7-2 and TRBJ2-5; 10 bases are a match to TRBD2. Germline-derived CDR1 and CDR2 are SGHTA and FQGNSA. The CDR3 runs 16 residues. With V trimmed by 3 bases and J by 7 bases, 11 bases remained unmatched.

The V gene is TRBV11-2, the J gene TRBJ2-1, with 8 bases lining up with TRBD2. Germline V gives CDR1 SGHAT, CDR2 FQNNGV. Trimming took 4 bases from V and 7 from J; bases not matched to a gene: 12. The CDR3 runs 16 residues. The CDR3 bases are TGTGCCAGCAGCTATAGCGGGACTCTCCGAACAAATGAGCAGTTCTTC. It codes for CASSYSGTLRTNEQFF.

In its sample, this clonotype was seen a few times. The chain couples TRBV24-1 to TRBJ1-5, with 8 positions matching TRBD1. The ends lost 2 bases at V and 6 bases at J; junction bases unmatched: 8. The CDR3 is 16 amino acids. Germline CDR1 KGHDR, CDR2 SFDVKD. CDR3 DNA sequence: TGTGCCACCAGTGATTCAGGACTGGACAGGGTTCAGCCCCAGCATTTT. Translating gives CATSDSGLDRVQPQHF.